This entry is about one TCR beta chain. Its cognate antigen is unknown. These data come from a study of shared clonotypes between healthy human individuals. Across the study: Three plates each covered CD4 naive and memory; CD8 naive two, CD8 memory one.

Several immunoSEQ plates held equal portions of the genomic DNA taken from each subset. The method was immunoSEQ multiplex PCR; TCRdb's version includes in-frame clones alone and lacks a portion of them. This sample has roughly 2.4 million clones, with nearly 97% found just once. The CDR3 runs 16 residues. The V gene lost 3 bases and the J gene lost 0 bases, with 12 bases spanning the gap. The germline V gene encodes CDR1 LNHDA and CDR2 SQIVND (reference sequence). Study results and caveats: The four-donor shared clonotypes exceeded non-shared clonotypes in generation probability, with non-shared ones scoring lower.

This receptor was identified in a man aged 18 to 29 in good health. The specimen was naive CD4+ T cells sorted from blood. The subset is: CD45RA+ positively selected. The rearrangement joins TRBV19 to TRBJ1-3; D unclear. CDR3 region: CASSMSTPSSGNTIYF. CDR3 DNA sequence: TGTGCCAGTAGTATGTCGACACCGAGCTCTGGAAACACCATATATTTT.